Only one count was recorded for the clone carrying this TCR beta chain. This specimen belongs to a study of response to subunit inactivated influenza vaccine. There are 19 residues in the CDR3. J gave up 2 bases and V 5 bases, and 16 bases lay outside the gene matches. The germline gives CDR1 SGHAT, CDR2 FQNNGV. MiXCR was run by TCRdb on the RT-PCR reads, yielding one entry per CDR3 protein. The sample contains around 760,000 distinct CDR3 sequences, about 14% of which appear only once. The source was PBMCs from blood, collected roughly 2 weeks before vaccination. The receptor was derived from a man aged 50 to 60 who received an inactivated influenza vaccine. This chain joins TRBV11-2 and TRBJ2-3; 10 nucleotides match TRBD2. The chain's CDR3 is CASSRQLLAGSQNTDTQYF. DNA for the CDR3: TGTGCCAGCAGCCGACAACTACTAGCGGGATCGCAGAACACAGATACGCAGTATTTT.